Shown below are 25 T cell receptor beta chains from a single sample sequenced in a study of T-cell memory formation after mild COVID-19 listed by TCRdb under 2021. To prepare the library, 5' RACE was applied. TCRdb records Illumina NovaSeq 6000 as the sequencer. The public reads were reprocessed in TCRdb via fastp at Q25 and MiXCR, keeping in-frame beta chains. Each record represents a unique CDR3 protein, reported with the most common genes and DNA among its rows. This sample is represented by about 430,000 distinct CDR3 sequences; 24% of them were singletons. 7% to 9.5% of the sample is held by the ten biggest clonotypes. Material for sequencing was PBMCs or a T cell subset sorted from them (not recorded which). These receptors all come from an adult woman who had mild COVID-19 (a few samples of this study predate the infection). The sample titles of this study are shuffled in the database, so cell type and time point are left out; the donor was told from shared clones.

The CDR3 coding sequence is TGTGCCAGCAGCTTAGAGGGGCCTCGGGGCTACACCTTC. This translates into CASSLEGPRGYTF. The chain is built from TRBV7-9 and TRBJ1-2; maybe TRBD1 (5 bases). CDR1 is SEHNR, CDR2 FQNEAQ, per germline (reference sequence). Between the trimmed V and J ends, which lost 1 base and 8 bases, there was a span of 11 bases. The CDR3 has 13 residues.

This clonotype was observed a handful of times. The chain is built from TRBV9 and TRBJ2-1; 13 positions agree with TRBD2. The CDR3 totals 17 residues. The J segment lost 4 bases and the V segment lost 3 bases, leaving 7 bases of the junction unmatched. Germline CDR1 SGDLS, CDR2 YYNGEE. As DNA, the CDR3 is TGTGCCAGCAGCGGACGACTAGCGGGGGGACTTTACAATGAGCAGTTCTTC. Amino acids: CASSGRLAGGLYNEQFF.

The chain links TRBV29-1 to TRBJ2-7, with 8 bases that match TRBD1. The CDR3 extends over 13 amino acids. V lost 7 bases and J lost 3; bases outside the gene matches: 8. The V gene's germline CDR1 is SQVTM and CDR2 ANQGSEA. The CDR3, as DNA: TGCAGCGCTTTGACAGGGGATGGCTACGAGCAGTACTTC. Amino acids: CSALTGDGYEQYF.

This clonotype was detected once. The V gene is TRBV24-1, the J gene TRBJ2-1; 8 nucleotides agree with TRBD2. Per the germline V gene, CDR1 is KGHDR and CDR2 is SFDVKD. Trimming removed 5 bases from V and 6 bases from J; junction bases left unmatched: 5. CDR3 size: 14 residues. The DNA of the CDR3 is TGTGCCACCAGTGGAGGGACTAGGCTCAATGAGCAGTTCTTC. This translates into CATSGGTRLNEQFF.

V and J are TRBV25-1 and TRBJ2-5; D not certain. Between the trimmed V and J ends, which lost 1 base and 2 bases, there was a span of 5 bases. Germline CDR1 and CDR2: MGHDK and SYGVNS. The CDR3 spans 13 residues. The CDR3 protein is CASSELRQETQYF. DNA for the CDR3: TGTGCCAGCAGTGAATTGCGTCAAGAGACCCAGTACTTC.

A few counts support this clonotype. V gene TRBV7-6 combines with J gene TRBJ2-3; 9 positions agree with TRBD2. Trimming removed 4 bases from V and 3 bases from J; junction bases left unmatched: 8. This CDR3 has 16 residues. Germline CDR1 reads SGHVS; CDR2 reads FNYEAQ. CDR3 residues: CASSSIPSGITDTQYF. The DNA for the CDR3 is TGTGCCAGCAGCTCCATCCCTAGCGGGATAACAGATACGCAGTATTTT.

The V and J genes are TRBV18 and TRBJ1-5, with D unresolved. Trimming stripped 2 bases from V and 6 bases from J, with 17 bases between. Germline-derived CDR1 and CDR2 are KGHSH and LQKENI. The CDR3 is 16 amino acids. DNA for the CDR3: TGTGCCAGCTCACCAATGGAGGGAAGGTCGGGTCAGCCCCAGCATTTT. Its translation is CASSPMEGRSGQPQHF.

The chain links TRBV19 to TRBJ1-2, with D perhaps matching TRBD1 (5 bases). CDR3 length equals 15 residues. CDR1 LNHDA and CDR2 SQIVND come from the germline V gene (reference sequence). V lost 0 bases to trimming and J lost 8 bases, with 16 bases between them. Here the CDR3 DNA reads TGTGCCAGTAGTATAGATCTATCGCCAGGGAGAGGCTACACCTTC. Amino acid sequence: CASSIDLSPGRGYTF.

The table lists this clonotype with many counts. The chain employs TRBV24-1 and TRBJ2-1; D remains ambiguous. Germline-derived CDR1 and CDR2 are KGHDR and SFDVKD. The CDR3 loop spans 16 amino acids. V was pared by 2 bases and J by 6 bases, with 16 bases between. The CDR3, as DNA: TGTGCCACCAGTGATTCGTCCGCGAGCTTGGGCAATGAGCAGTTCTTC. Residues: CATSDSSASLGNEQFF.

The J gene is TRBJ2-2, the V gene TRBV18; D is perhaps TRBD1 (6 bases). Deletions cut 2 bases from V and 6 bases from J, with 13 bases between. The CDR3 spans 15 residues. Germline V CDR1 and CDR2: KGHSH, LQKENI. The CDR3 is CASSPRTVFPGELFF. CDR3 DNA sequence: TGTGCCAGCTCACCAAGGACAGTTTTCCCCGGGGAGCTGTTTTTT.

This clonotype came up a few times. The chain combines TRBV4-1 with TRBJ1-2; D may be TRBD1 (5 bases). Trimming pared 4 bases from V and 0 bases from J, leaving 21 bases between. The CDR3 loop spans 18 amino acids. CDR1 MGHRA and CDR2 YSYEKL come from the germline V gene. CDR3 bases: TGCGCCAGCAGCCCGGGAGGCAGCTTTGGAGGGGCTAACTATGGCTACACCTTC. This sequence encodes CASSPGGSFGGANYGYTF.

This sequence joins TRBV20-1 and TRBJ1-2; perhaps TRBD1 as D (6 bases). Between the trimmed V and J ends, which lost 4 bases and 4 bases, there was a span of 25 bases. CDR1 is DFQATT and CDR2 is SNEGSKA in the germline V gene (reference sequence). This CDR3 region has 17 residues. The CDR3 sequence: CSAIGGTGALPSYGYTF. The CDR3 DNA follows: TGCAGTGCTATAGGGGGGACCGGGGCTCTCCCCTCCTATGGCTACACCTTC.

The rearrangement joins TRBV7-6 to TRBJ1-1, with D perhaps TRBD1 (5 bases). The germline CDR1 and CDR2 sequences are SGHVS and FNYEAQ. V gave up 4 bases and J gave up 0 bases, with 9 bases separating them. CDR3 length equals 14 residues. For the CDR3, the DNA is TGTGCCAGCAGCTCCCCGGGGGTGAACACTGAAGCTTTCTTT. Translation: CASSSPGVNTEAFF.

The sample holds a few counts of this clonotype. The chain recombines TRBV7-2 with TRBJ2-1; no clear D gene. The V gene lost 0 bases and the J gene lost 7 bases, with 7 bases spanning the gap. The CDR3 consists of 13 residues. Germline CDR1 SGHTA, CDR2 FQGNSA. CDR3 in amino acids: CASSLAYGNEQFF. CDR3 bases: TGTGCCAGCAGCTTAGCGTATGGGAATGAGCAGTTCTTC. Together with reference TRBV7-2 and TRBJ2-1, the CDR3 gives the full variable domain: GAGVSQSPSNKVTEKGKDVELRCDPISGHTALYWYRQSLGQGLEFLIYFQGNSAPDKSGLPSDRFSAERTGGSVSTLTIQRTQQEDSAVYLCASSLAYGNEQFFGPGTRLTVL.

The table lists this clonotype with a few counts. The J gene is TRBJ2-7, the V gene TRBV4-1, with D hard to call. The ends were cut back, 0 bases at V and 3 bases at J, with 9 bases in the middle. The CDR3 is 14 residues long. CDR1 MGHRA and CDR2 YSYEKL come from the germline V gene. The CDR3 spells CASSQDEQSYEQYF. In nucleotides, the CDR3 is TGCGCCAGCAGCCAAGATGAACAGAGCTACGAGCAGTACTTC.

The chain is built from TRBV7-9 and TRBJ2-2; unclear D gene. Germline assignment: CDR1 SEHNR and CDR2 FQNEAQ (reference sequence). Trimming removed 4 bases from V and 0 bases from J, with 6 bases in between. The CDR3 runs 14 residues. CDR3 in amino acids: CASSSEANTGELFF. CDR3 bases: TGTGCCAGCAGCTCTGAAGCGAACACCGGGGAGCTGTTTTTT.

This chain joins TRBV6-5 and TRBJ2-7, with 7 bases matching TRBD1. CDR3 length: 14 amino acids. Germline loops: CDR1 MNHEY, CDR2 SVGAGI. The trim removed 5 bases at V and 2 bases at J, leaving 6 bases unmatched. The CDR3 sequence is CASSADRAAYEQYF. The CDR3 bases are TGTGCCAGCAGTGCCGACAGGGCCGCCTACGAGCAGTACTTC.

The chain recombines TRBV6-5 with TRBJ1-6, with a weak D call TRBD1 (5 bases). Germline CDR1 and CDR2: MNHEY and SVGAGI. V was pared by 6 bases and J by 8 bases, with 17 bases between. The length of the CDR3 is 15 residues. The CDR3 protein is CASSASPGGDSPLHF. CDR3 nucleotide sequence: TGTGCCAGCAGCGCCTCACCCGGGGGTGATTCACCCCTCCACTTT.

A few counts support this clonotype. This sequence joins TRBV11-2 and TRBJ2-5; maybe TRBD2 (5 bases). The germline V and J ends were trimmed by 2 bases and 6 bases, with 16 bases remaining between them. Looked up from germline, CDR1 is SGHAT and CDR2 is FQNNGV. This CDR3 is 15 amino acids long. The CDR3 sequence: CASSLLVAGGQTQYF. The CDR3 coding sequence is TGTGCCAGCAGCTTATTAGTGGCAGGAGGACAGACCCAGTACTTC.

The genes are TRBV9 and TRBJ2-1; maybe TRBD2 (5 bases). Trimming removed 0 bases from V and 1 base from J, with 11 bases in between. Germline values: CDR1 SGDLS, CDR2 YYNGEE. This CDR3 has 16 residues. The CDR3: CASSVAVAISYNEQFF. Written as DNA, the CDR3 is TGTGCCAGCAGCGTAGCAGTAGCGATTTCCTACAATGAGCAGTTCTTC.

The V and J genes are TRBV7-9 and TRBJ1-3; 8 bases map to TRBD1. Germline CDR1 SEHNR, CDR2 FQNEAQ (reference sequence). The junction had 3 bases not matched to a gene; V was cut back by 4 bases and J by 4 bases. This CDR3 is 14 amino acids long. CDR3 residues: CASSSGDRGNTIYF. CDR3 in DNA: TGTGCCAGCAGCTCCGGGGACAGGGGAAACACCATATATTTT.

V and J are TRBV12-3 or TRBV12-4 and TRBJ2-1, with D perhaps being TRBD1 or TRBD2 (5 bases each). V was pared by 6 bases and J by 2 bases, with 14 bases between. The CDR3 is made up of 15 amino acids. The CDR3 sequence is CASRTAATTYNEQFF. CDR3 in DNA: TGTGCCAGCAGGACAGCGGCAACCACCTACAATGAGCAGTTCTTC.

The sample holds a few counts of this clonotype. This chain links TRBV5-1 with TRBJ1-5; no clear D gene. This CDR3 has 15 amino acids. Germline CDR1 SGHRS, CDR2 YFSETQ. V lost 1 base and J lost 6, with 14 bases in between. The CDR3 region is CASSLSGSRAQPQHF. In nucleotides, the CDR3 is TGCGCCAGCAGCTTGTCCGGGAGTCGGGCTCAGCCCCAGCATTTT.

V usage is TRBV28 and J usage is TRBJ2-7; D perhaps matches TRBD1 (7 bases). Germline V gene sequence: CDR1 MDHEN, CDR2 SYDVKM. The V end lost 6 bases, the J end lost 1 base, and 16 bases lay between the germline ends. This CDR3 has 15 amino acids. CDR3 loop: CASRVQAGQSYEQYF. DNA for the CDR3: TGTGCCAGCAGGGTCCAGGCGGGACAGTCCTACGAGCAGTACTTC.

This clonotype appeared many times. The CDR3 is CASSLEQETQYF. CDR3 in DNA: TGCGCCAGCAGCTTGGAACAAGAGACCCAGTACTTC. The rearrangement joins TRBV5-1 to TRBJ2-5; D remains unclear. CDR3 length: 12 residues. CDR1 SGHRS and CDR2 YFSETQ come from the germline V gene. Trimming took 0 bases from V and 2 from J, leaving 2 bases between them.